This T cell receptor (beta chain) was obtained from a study of cytomegalovirus exposure and HLA in healthy donors. PCR involved 60 Vbeta and 13 Jbeta primers. Sequencing was performed with immunoSEQ multiplex PCR; in TCRdb, only in-frame clones are kept and a portion is missing. This sample has around 150,000 clones, with nearly 80% found just once. This CDR3 is 14 amino acids long. The J segment lost 5 bases and the V segment lost 6 bases, leaving 5 bases of the junction unmatched. Germline V CDR1 and CDR2: SNHLY, FYNNEI. This clone was recorded only once. What it binds is unknown. Findings of the study overall: Judged likely to be a sequencing artifact was a cluster of highly shared sequence variants. Researchers counted around 150 TCR beta chains as cytomegalovirus-associated. The CMV antigen specificity of three CMV-associated chains was confirmed through in vitro analysis.

The rearrangement links TRBV2 to TRBJ1-5, with TRBD1 identical over 9 bases. Material: PBMCs. The clonotype was recovered from a man in his late teens or twenties in good health and CMV-seropositive. The CDR3 loop reads CASSPGQGDQPQHF. The CDR3 bases are TGTGCCAGCAGCCCGGGACAGGGTGATCAGCCCCAGCATTTT.